This T cell receptor beta chain was identified during a study of blood T cells in healthy people across ages. Whole-study findings and limits: Unknown CMV status may confound age-related changes in expanded clones.

The CDR3 is 15 residues long. Germline values: CDR1 MDHEN, CDR2 SYDVKM. V shed 10 bases and J shed 10 bases, with 26 bases lying between them. Next came a second PCR, run for roughly 7 to 12 cycles, which used a sample-barcoded 5' primer along with a J-beta primer mix. A tag from a template-switch adaptor with 12 random nucleotides marked each cDNA molecule. A single record per CDR3 protein comes from TCRdb applying MiXCR to the 5' RACE reads. The table includes 1.4 million or so distinct CDR3 sequences, about 45% detected once. With respect to this clonotype: What it binds is unknown.

Individuals who donated were healthy Caucasians from Russia aged about 6 to 90. PBMCs, at least 6 million per sample, were isolated. The rearrangement uses TRBV28 and TRBJ2-1; D is perhaps TRBD1 (6 bases). Sequencing was performed on blood. The receptor was isolated from a woman under 30 in good health. In nucleotides, the CDR3 is TGTGCCACCCGATCCGGCAGGGGAAGAACCTACGAGCAGTTCTTC. Translated, it gives CATRSGRGRTYEQFF.